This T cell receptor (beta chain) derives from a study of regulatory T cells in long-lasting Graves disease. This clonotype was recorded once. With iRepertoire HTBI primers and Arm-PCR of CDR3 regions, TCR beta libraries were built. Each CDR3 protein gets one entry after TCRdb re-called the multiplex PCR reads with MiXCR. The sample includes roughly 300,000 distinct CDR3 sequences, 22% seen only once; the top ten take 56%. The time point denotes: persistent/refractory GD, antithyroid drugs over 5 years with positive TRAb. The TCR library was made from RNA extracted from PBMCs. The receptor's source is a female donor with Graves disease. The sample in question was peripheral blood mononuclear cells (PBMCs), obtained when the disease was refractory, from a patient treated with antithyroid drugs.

The CDR3 reads CSVVARGRYGYTF. The CDR3 region has the DNA TGCAGCGTTGTCGCCAGGGGGCGTTACGGCTACACCTTC. The V call is TRBV29-1, the J call TRBJ1-2, with 8 bases fitting TRBD1. Trimming took 4 bases from V and 8 from J; bases not matched to a gene: 9. Germline assignment: CDR1 SQVTM and CDR2 ANQGSEA. This CDR3 spans 13 amino acids.